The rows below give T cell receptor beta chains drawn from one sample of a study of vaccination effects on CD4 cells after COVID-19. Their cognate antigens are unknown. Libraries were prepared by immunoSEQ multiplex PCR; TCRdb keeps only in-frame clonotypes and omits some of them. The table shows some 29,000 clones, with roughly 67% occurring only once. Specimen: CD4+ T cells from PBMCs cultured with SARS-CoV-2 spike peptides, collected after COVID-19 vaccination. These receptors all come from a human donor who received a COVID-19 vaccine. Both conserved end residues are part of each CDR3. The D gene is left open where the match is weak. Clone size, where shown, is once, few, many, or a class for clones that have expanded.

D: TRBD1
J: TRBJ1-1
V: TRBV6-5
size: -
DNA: TGTGCCAGCAGATCTACAGGGGGCCCTGAAGCTTTCTTT
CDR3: CASRSTGGPEAFF

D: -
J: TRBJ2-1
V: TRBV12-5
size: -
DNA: TGTGCTAGTGGTTTGGATCATATAGGGACCCATGAAACCAATGAGCAGTTCTTC
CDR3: CASGLDHIGTHETNEQFF

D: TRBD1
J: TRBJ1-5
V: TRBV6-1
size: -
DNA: TGTGCCAGCAGTGAGGCAGGGGGACAGCCCCAGCATTTT
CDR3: CASSEAGGQPQHF

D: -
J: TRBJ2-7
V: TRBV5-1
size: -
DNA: TGCGCCAGCAGACTACAACCTACGAAGGACGAGCAGTACTTC
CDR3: CASRLQPTKDEQYF

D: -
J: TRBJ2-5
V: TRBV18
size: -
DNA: TGTGCCAGCTCACCAAGAAATGGAGAGACCCAGTACTTC
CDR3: CASSPRNGETQYF

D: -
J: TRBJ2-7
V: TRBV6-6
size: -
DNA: TGTGCCAGCCGTCCTCCCCGACTCACCAGGGCTAACTCCTACGAGCAGTACTTC
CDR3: CASRPPRLTRANSYEQYF

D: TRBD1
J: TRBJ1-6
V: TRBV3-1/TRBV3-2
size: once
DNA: TGTGCCAGCAGTCGACGAACGGGACAGGGGGAATCACCCCTCCACTTT
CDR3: CASSRRTGQGESPLHF

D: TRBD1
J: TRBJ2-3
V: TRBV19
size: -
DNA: TGTGCCAGTATCGGGGGACAGGGCTTGGATACGCAGTATTTT
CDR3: CASIGGQGLDTQYF

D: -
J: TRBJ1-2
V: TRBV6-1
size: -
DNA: TGTGCCAGCAGTGAGGGAGTGAACTATGGCTACACCTTC
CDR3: CASSEGVNYGYTF

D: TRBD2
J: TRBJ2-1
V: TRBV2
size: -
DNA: TGTGCCAGCAGTTCAGCGGGGGAGGCCTACAATGAGCAGTTCTTC
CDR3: CASSSAGEAYNEQFF

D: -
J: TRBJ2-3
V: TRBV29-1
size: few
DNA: TGCAGCGCTACATTCCCCGCAGATACGCAGTATTTT
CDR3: CSATFPADTQYF

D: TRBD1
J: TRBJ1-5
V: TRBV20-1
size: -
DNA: TGCAGTGCTAGTCAGGGAGTAGGGACAGGGGATCAGCCCCAGCATTTT
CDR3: CSASQGVGTGDQPQHF